This T cell receptor (beta chain) was profiled in a study of blood T cell repertoires in COVID-19. Sequencing was performed with immunoSEQ multiplex PCR; in TCRdb, only in-frame clones are kept and a portion is missing. The table has 95,000 to 150,000 clones, around 86% seen once. The CDR3 runs to 15 residues. The sequenced sample consisted of peripheral blood. The chain links TRBV12-1 to TRBJ1-5; TRBD1 reflects the table's D call only, with no check against the DNA. TRBV12-1 is given as a pseudogene. The sequence derives from a woman older than 75 with acute or convalescent COVID-19. As DNA, the CDR3 is TGTGCCAGCAGCTCCAGGACAGGGGGCGGGCAGCCCCAGCATTTT. Translated, it gives CASSSRTGGGQPQHF.